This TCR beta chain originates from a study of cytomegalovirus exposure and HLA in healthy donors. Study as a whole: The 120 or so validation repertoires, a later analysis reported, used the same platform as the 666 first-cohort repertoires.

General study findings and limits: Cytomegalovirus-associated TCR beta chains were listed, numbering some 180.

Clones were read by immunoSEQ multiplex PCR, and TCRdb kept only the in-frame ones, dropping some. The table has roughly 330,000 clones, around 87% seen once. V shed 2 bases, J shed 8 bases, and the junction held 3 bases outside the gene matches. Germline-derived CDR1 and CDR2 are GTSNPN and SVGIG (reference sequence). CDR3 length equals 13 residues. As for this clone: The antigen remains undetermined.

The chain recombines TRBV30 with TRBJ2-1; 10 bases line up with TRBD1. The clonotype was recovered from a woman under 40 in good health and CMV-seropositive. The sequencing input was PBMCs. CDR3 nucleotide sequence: TGTGCCTGGAGTTCCGGGACAGGGGATGAGCAGTTCTTC. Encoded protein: CAWSSGTGDEQFF.